This TCR beta chain is drawn from a study of identifying expanded T cells in peripheral blood. Whole-study findings and limits: Two-week clone count variance significantly increased as total template count grew. Technical replicates showed around 1.1 changed clones; around two weeks roughly 18; four weeks 19.

A note on this clone: Its matching antigen is unknown.

No infections or other immune events were documented during collection. V was pared by 2 bases and J by 6 bases, with 5 bases of the junction left unmatched. Germline CDR1 and CDR2: SGHRS and YFSETQ. This CDR3 has 14 residues. This table comes from immunoSEQ multiplex PCR, and its TCRdb copy is limited to in-frame clones, with some not included. The sample contains more than 75,000 clones, roughly 90% of which appear only once. Sequencing was done on a sample of blood. This TCR derives from a person between 18 and 75 years old in good health. The gene calls are TRBV5-1 and TRBJ1-5, with TRBD1 matching over 7 bases. Written as DNA, the CDR3 is TGCGCCAGCAGCTTACAGGGGATGGGTCAGCCCCAGCATTTT. Amino acids: CASSLQGMGQPQHF.